Below are 20 T cell receptor beta chains sequenced from a single sample in a study of cytomegalovirus exposure and HLA in healthy donors. The PCR made use of 60 Vbeta and 13 Jbeta primers. The method was immunoSEQ multiplex PCR; TCRdb's version includes in-frame clones alone and lacks a portion of them. This table holds about 200,000 clones, approximately 86% found once. Sequencing was performed on PBMCs. Receptors were obtained from a woman aged 25 to 45 in good health and CMV-seronegative.

CDR3 nucleotide sequence: TGTGCCAGCAGTTACGTAAGCACAGATACGCAGTATTTT. Translation gives CASSYVSTDTQYF. The chain has TRBV6-6 and TRBJ2-3; D remains unclear. With 2 bases removed from V and 0 bases from J, the gap between germline ends came to 3 bases. Germline CDR1 MNHNY, CDR2 SVGAGI (reference sequence). The CDR3 contains 13 residues.

The V and J genes are TRBV7-3 and TRBJ2-7; TRBD2 is a possible D gene (6 bases). The germline V and J ends were trimmed by 6 bases and 1 base, with 13 bases remaining between them. This CDR3 is built from 14 residues. Germline V lookup: CDR1 SGHTA, CDR2 FQGTGA. CDR3 loop: CASSRDGGSYEQYF. CDR3 nucleotide sequence: TGTGCCAGCAGTCGAGACGGGGGATCCTACGAGCAGTACTTC.

A note on this clone: The same CDR3 is also encoded by other DNA sequences in this sample. This rearrangement joins TRBV25-1 to TRBJ1-1; D not certain. CDR3 size: 13 residues. CDR1 and CDR2 from the germline V gene are MGHDK and SYGVNS. V was shortened by 0 bases and J by 3 bases, with 5 bases between the two germline ends. CDR3 loop: CASSEYRDTEAFF. CDR3 nucleotides: TGTGCCAGCAGTGAATACCGGGACACTGAAGCTTTCTTT.

The genes are TRBV18 and TRBJ2-1, with 7 positions matching TRBD2. The length of the CDR3 is 16 residues. Germline CDR1 is KGHSH and CDR2 is LQKENI. With V trimmed by 2 bases and J by 5 bases, 9 bases remained unmatched. The CDR3 is CASSPVGPGGHNEQFF. Written as DNA, the CDR3 is TGTGCCAGCTCACCAGTGGGACCGGGGGGTCACAATGAGCAGTTCTTC.

The chain combines TRBV27 with TRBJ2-5; 10 bases are a match to TRBD2. The end of the DNA is better explained by TRBJ2-7, so the J call may be wrong. The germline gives CDR1 MNHEY, CDR2 SMNVEV (reference sequence). The CDR3 is 16 amino acids. The CDR3 protein is CASSFSSGRLVYEQYF. The CDR3 nucleotides are TGTGCCAGCAGTTTCAGTAGCGGGAGGTTAGTTTACGAGCAGTACTTC.

This clone showed up just once. The chain uses TRBV11-2 and TRBJ2-1, with TRBD2 as a possible D gene (5 bases). The CDR3 loop spans 12 amino acids. Per the germline V gene, CDR1 is SGHAT and CDR2 is FQNNGV. Trimming left V 5 bases short and J 8 bases short, with 10 bases between. In nucleotides, the CDR3 is TGTGCCAGCAGCAACGGACTCGATGAGCAGTTCTTC. This translates into CASSNGLDEQFF.

V is TRBV5-1 and J is TRBJ2-7; 10 bases line up with TRBD1. Unmatched junction bases numbered 6, after V lost 3 bases and J lost 3 bases. The CDR3 has 15 residues. Germline V gene sequence: CDR1 SGHRS, CDR2 YFSETQ. The DNA of the CDR3 is TGCGCCAGCAGCTGGGGGACAGGGGAAGTCTACGAGCAGTACTTC. It codes for CASSWGTGEVYEQYF.

The chain has TRBV13 and TRBJ2-5; 9 bases align to TRBD2. J gave up 5 bases and V 5 bases, and 6 bases lay outside the gene matches. This CDR3 is 14 amino acids long. CDR1 is PRHDT, CDR2 FYEKMQ, per germline (reference sequence). The CDR3 loop is CASSLRGGAETQYF. In DNA form, the CDR3 reads TGTGCCAGCAGCCTGCGGGGGGGGGCCGAGACCCAGTACTTC.

This clone has just one count. The chain combines TRBV6-1 with TRBJ1-4, with D possibly TRBD1 on 6 matching bases. The CDR3 extends over 14 amino acids. Germline assignment: CDR1 MNHNS and CDR2 SASEGT. The V gene lost 4 bases and the J gene lost 6 bases, with 12 bases spanning the gap. The CDR3 nucleotides are TGTGCCAGCAGTGTCTTCAGGGGAGATGAAAAACTGTTTTTT. It encodes CASSVFRGDEKLFF.

V is TRBV19 and J is TRBJ1-1; perhaps TRBD1 as D (5 bases). The CDR3 consists of 13 residues. The V gene lost 9 bases and the J gene lost 0 bases, with 11 bases spanning the gap. Germline lookup yields CDR1 LNHDA and CDR2 SQIVND (reference sequence). CDR3 DNA sequence: TGTGCCAGCACAGGACAAGTGAACACTGAAGCTTTCTTT. This encodes CASTGQVNTEAFF.

This clone occurred once. The chain couples TRBV6-6 to TRBJ1-5; 8 bases are a match to TRBD1. Germline trimming cut 6 bases from V and 7 bases from J; bases unmatched to any gene: 11. Germline loops: CDR1 MNHNY, CDR2 SVGAGI (reference sequence). The CDR3 contains 15 residues. The CDR3 sequence: CASRQTGAALQPQHF. CDR3 nucleotides: TGTGCCAGCAGACAGACAGGGGCCGCCCTCCAGCCCCAGCATTTT.

The chain recombines TRBV9 with TRBJ2-2; 8 nucleotides agree with TRBD2. The CDR3 covers 13 residues. V gave up 7 bases and J gave up 8 bases; unmatched junction bases: 7. Germline CDR1 and CDR2: SGDLS and YYNGEE. The CDR3 DNA is TGTGCCAGCCTAGCGGGCCGGGGGGGGGAGCTGTTTTTT. This gives the protein CASLAGRGGELFF.

The V gene is TRBV7-2, the J gene TRBJ2-1; 11 positions agree with TRBD1. After removal of 1 base from V and 4 bases from J, the junction contained 3 bases not matched to a gene. Germline CDR1 and CDR2: SGHTA and FQGNSA. The CDR3 extends over 16 amino acids. DNA of the CDR3: TGTGCCAGCAGCTTAGTGGGGACAGGGGGTTACAATGAGCAGTTCTTC. Translation gives CASSLVGTGGYNEQFF.

This rearrangement joins TRBV6-1 to TRBJ1-2; D ambiguous. Germline V CDR1 and CDR2: MNHNS, SASEGT. Deletions cut 2 bases from V and 8 bases from J, with 12 bases between. The CDR3 is 13 amino acids. The CDR3 spells CASSERQANGYTF. For the CDR3, the DNA is TGTGCCAGCAGTGAAAGACAAGCTAACGGCTACACCTTC.

This clone showed up just a few times. The rearrangement uses TRBV11-1 and TRBJ1-1, with a possible D match to TRBD1 (6 bases). Per the germline V gene, CDR1 is SGHAT and CDR2 is FQDESV (reference sequence). The CDR3 contains 14 residues. V was cut by 5 bases and J by 3 bases, with 13 bases left in between. The chain's CDR3 is CASSAQGRDTEAFF. The CDR3 DNA reads as TGTGCCAGCAGCGCCCAGGGGCGCGACACTGAAGCTTTCTTT.

The V call is TRBV28, the J call TRBJ2-7; perhaps TRBD2 as D (6 bases). The CDR3 has 14 amino acids. V was pared by 3 bases and J by 4 bases, with 13 bases between. From germline, CDR1 is MDHEN and CDR2 SYDVKM. DNA of the CDR3: TGTGCCAGCAGTTTGCCCGGCCTAGCGTACGAGCAGTACTTC. Its protein product is CASSLPGLAYEQYF.

The genes are TRBV4-2 and TRBJ1-6, with 11 bases lining up with TRBD1. This CDR3 has 17 amino acids. The germline gives CDR1 LGHNA, CDR2 YNFKEQ. V shed 6 bases, J shed 6 bases, and the junction held 10 bases outside the gene matches. The DNA of the CDR3 is TGTGCCAGCAGGCGTAGGACAGGGGGCGAGTTTAATTCACCCCTCCACTTT. Amino acids: CASRRRTGGEFNSPLHF.

The DNA of the CDR3 is TGTGCCAGCAGCTCCAGGACAGGGTACGGCTACACCTTC. Translated: CASSSRTGYGYTF. This chain links TRBV7-8 with TRBJ1-2; TRBD1 aligns across 8 bases. The CDR3 covers 13 residues. J gave up 8 bases and V 4 bases, and 6 bases lay outside the gene matches. Looked up from germline, CDR1 is SGHVS and CDR2 is FQNEAQ.

The rearrangement uses TRBV19 and TRBJ1-1; D unclear. This CDR3 has 11 residues. Germline-derived CDR1 and CDR2 are LNHDA and SQIVND (reference sequence). V lost 6 bases and J 7 bases, leaving 9 bases between the germline ends. The DNA for the CDR3 is TGTGCCAGTAGATCGGTCGGTGAAGCTTTCTTT. Translated: CASRSVGEAFF.

This chain connects TRBV2 to TRBJ1-6; TRBD1 matches 7 bases. With 6 bases clipped from V and 5 bases from J, the junction kept 4 bases outside the gene matches. This CDR3 region has 14 residues. The germline V gene has CDR1 SNHLY and CDR2 FYNNEI. DNA of the CDR3: TGTGCCAGCAGCCGGGACAGCAATAATTCACCCCTCCACTTT. It translates to CASSRDSNNSPLHF.